Listed below are T cell receptor beta chains from one sample, sequenced in a study of radiotherapy plus CTLA-4 blockade in lung cancer. Assay used: immunoSEQ multiplex PCR; TCRdb lists only in-frame clones, some missing. Counted here are about 98,000 clones, around 86% occurring once; the ten biggest clones make up about 3.5%. The sequences come from peripheral blood, collected from a patient treated with radiotherapy plus ipilimumab. These receptors all stem from a human donor with non-small cell lung cancer who had a partial response to radiotherapy plus ipilimumab. Each CDR3 is given with its conserved first and last residue. The D gene is left open where the match is weak. Only some rows state a clone size, as once, few, many or a class for expanded clones.

d_gene,abundance,v_gene,j_gene,CDR3nt,CDR3aa
TRBD1,-,TRBV7-6,TRBJ2-7,TGTGCCAGCAGCCTGGGACAGACCTACTCCTACGAGCAGTACTTC,CASSLGQTYSYEQYF
TRBD2,-,TRBV7-3,TRBJ2-1,TGTGCCAGCAGCTCCCTGAGCGGGAGTGCATTCAGGTCCTACAATGAGCAGTTCTTC,CASSSLSGSAFRSYNEQFF
TRBD1,-,TRBV19,TRBJ2-7,TGTGCCAGTAGTCTTACCGGGACAGGGTTCAACGAGCAGTACTTC,CASSLTGTGFNEQYF
TRBD1,-,TRBV18,TRBJ2-5,TGTGCCAGCTCACCGGGACAGGGACCAGGGGAGACCCAGTACTTC,CASSPGQGPGETQYF
TRBD1,-,TRBV28,TRBJ2-7,TGTGCCAGCCGGCCGAGACAGGGACGGACCTACGAGCAGTACTTC,CASRPRQGRTYEQYF
-,-,TRBV7-9,TRBJ2-1,TGTGCCAGCAGCCGCGCAGTGGGCGCCGGGGGCAATGAGCAGTTCTTC,CASSRAVGAGGNEQFF
-,-,TRBV6-1,TRBJ1-6,TGTGCCAGCAGTGTCCCTGGCAGCGCGCCCCTCCACTTT,CASSVPGSAPLHF
TRBD2,once,TRBV5-4,TRBJ2-1,TGTGCCAGCAGCCGCGACGCACCGGGACTAGCGGGGGACAATGAGCAGTTCTTC,CASSRDAPGLAGDNEQFF
TRBD2,-,TRBV28,TRBJ2-5,TGTGCCAGCAGTCCCCGGACTAGCGGGAGAGCTTTAGGGCAGTACTTC,CASSPRTSGRALGQYF
TRBD2,few,TRBV27,TRBJ2-7,TGTGCCAGCAGTTATGGGTGGTCGGGAGGCGCCTACGAGCAGTACTTC,CASSYGWSGGAYEQYF
TRBD1,-,TRBV28,TRBJ2-6,TGTGCCAGCACCCTGGGACAGGGAGTAGGAGGGGCCAACGTCCTGACTTTC,CASTLGQGVGGANVLTF
-,-,TRBV6-1,TRBJ2-1,TGTGCCAGCAGTGAACTAGTTTACAATGAGCAGTTCTTC,CASSELVYNEQFF
TRBD1,-,TRBV5-1,TRBJ2-7,TGCGCCAGCAGCTCCTCCCCCACGGGACAGGGGTCCAACGAGCAGTACTTC,CASSSSPTGQGSNEQYF
-,-,TRBV5-4,TRBJ1-4,TGTGCCAGCAGCTCGTTGGGTCCAGGAAATGAAAAACTGTTTTTT,CASSSLGPGNEKLFF
TRBD2,-,TRBV7-3,TRBJ2-5,TGTGCCAGCAGCTTAAGACTAGCGGCTATAGAGACCCAGTACTTC,CASSLRLAAIETQYF
TRBD1,-,TRBV19,TRBJ1-2,TGTGCCAGTAGTCTCGGGACAGGGGGCATGAACTATGGCTACACCTTC,CASSLGTGGMNYGYTF
TRBD1,-,TRBV14,TRBJ1-6,TGTGCCAGCAGCCATCGACAGGGGGCCAACTATAATTCACCCCTCCACTTT,CASSHRQGANYNSPLHF
TRBD1,-,TRBV15,TRBJ2-7,TGTGCCACCAGCAGAGGGGCAGGGGGCTACGAGCAGTACTTC,CATSRGAGGYEQYF
TRBD1,-,TRBV7-6,TRBJ2-2,TGTGCCAGCAGCTTAGTGGGACAGCTGAACACCGGGGAGCTGTTTTTT,CASSLVGQLNTGELFF
-,-,TRBV18,TRBJ2-7,TGTGCCAGCTCCGATACCTCCCAGGGGCAGTACTTC,CASSDTSQGQYF
TRBD2,-,TRBV9,TRBJ2-3,TGTGCCAGCAGCGTAGAGGGACTAAGCACAGATACGCAGTATTTT,CASSVEGLSTDTQYF
-,few,TRBV11-1,TRBJ1-2,TGTGCCATCTGCTTAGATCGGCGGGGGATTGGCTACACCTTC,CAICLDRRGIGYTF
TRBD1,-,TRBV27,TRBJ2-7,TGTGCCAGCAGTTTGAGGGGGCTCACCTACGAGCAGTACTTC,CASSLRGLTYEQYF
-,once,TRBV18,TRBJ2-3,TGTGCCAGCTCACCACGAAGCGTAGATACGCAGTATTTT,CASSPRSVDTQYF
TRBD1,-,TRBV28,TRBJ1-2,TGTGCCAGCAGTGTGCTTAGAGAGGGGGCCAACTATGGCTACACCTTC,CASSVLREGANYGYTF
-,-,TRBV5-8,TRBJ1-3,TGTGCCAGCAGCTTTCACAGTGGAAGGAACACCATATATTTT,CASSFHSGRNTIYF
TRBD2,-,TRBV4-1,TRBJ2-1,TGCGCCAGCAGCCCAGCGGGACCCTCCTACAATGAGCAGTTCTTC,CASSPAGPSYNEQFF
TRBD1,-,TRBV19,TRBJ1-2,TGTGCCAGTACCCAGGACAGGGTCGGGGGTGGCTACACCTTC,CASTQDRVGGGYTF
-,-,TRBV6-6,TRBJ1-1,TGTGCCAGCAGTTGGGGGGGCTCGAACACTGAAGCTTTCTTT,CASSWGGSNTEAFF
-,-,TRBV6-1,TRBJ1-5,TGTGCCAGCAGTGGCCCAGGATACAATCAGCCCCAGCATTTT,CASSGPGYNQPQHF
TRBD1,-,TRBV5-1,TRBJ2-1,TGCGCCAGCACCCCCGGGACAGGGGGAAACAATGAGCAGTTCTTC,CASTPGTGGNNEQFF
-,-,TRBV18,TRBJ1-1,TGTGCCAGCTCGCCTAACGTGAACACTGAAGCTTTCTTT,CASSPNVNTEAFF
TRBD2,-,TRBV5-1,TRBJ2-7,TGCGCCAGCCGTAGGACTAGCGGTGGAGACACCTACGAGCAGTACTTC,CASRRTSGGDTYEQYF
-,-,TRBV6-5,TRBJ2-2,TGTGCCAGCAGCAGGAATACGAACACCGGGGAGCTGTTTTTT,CASSRNTNTGELFF
TRBD1,-,TRBV7-2,TRBJ2-1,TGTGCCAGCAGCCAGCGTGGGACAGGGGGCCAAAATGAGCAGTTCTTC,CASSQRGTGGQNEQFF
-,-,TRBV18,TRBJ1-1,TGTGCCAGCTCACCACCTAAACAGGGATCGACTGAAGCTTTCTTT,CASSPPKQGSTEAFF
-,-,TRBV11-3,TRBJ2-1,TGTGCCAGCAGCCTATCGAGCCTATCCTCCTACAATGAGCAGTTCTTC,CASSLSSLSSYNEQFF
-,-,TRBV5-1,TRBJ1-1,TGCGCCAGCAGCCTCAGGGAAGGCACTGAAGCTTTCTTT,CASSLREGTEAFF
-,-,TRBV7-9,TRBJ1-2,TGTGCCAGCAGCTTAGGGCAGGGAGGTGGCTACACCTTC,CASSLGQGGGYTF
-,-,TRBV19,TRBJ1-2,TGTGCCAGTAGTTTAGACGGAGAGCACTATGGCTACACCTTC,CASSLDGEHYGYTF
-,-,TRBV7-2,TRBJ2-7,TGTGCCAGCAGCTCGGACACCTACGAGCAGTACTTC,CASSSDTYEQYF
TRBD1,few,TRBV9,TRBJ2-2,TGTGCCAGCAGCGTAAGGACAGGGGGCGCATCCGGGGAGCTGTTTTTT,CASSVRTGGASGELFF
TRBD2,-,TRBV28,TRBJ2-7,TGTGCCAGCAGTTTATGCGTGACTAGCGGGAGGGCCTGCGAGCAGTACTTC,CASSLCVTSGRACEQYF
TRBD2,-,TRBV27,TRBJ2-3,TGTGCCAGCAGTTTCCCTACTAGCGGGAAATTCTCTAGCACAGATACGCAGTATTTT,CASSFPTSGKFSSTDTQYF
TRBD2,-,TRBV5-1,TRBJ2-3,TGCGCCAGCAGTAGCGGGAGTCCAGATACGCAGTATTTT,CASSSGSPDTQYF
TRBD2,-,TRBV9,TRBJ2-7,TGTGCCAGCAGTCGAACTAGCGGGAGTGGTGAGCAGTACTTC,CASSRTSGSGEQYF
-,-,TRBV4-2,TRBJ1-5,TGTGCCAGCAGCCAAAGGAAGACGGAGGGTGGTGGGCCCCAGCATTTT,CASSQRKTEGGGPQHF
-,-,TRBV5-4,TRBJ1-4,TGTGCCAGCAGCTTGGGTAGTGAGGGAAAACTGTTTTTT,CASSLGSEGKLFF
TRBD2,-,TRBV6-1,TRBJ2-7,TGTGCCAGCAGTGATTCCGGGACTACAGACTACGAGCAGTACTTC,CASSDSGTTDYEQYF
-,-,TRBV11-2,TRBJ1-1,TGTGCCAGCAGCTTAGATCTAGCGAACACTGAAGCTTTCTTT,CASSLDLANTEAFF
TRBD1,-,TRBV19,TRBJ1-2,TGTGCCAGTAGTATCACAGGGGGCGACTATGGCTACACCTTC,CASSITGGDYGYTF
-,-,TRBV6-1,TRBJ1-2,TGTGCCAGCAGTGAGAATCCAGGGGCAGGTTATGGCTACACCTTC,CASSENPGAGYGYTF
TRBD2,-,TRBV6-5,TRBJ2-1,TGTGCCAGCAGTTCGACTAGCAATAGAAATGAGCAGTTCTTC,CASSSTSNRNEQFF
TRBD1,-,TRBV19,TRBJ1-2,TGTGCCAGTAGTAGAACAGGGGGCAACTATGGCTACACCTTC,CASSRTGGNYGYTF
TRBD2,-,TRBV4-1,TRBJ2-4,TGTGCCAGCAGCCAAGAGGGGGGACTAGCGGGATACATTCAGTACTTC,CASSQEGGLAGYIQYF